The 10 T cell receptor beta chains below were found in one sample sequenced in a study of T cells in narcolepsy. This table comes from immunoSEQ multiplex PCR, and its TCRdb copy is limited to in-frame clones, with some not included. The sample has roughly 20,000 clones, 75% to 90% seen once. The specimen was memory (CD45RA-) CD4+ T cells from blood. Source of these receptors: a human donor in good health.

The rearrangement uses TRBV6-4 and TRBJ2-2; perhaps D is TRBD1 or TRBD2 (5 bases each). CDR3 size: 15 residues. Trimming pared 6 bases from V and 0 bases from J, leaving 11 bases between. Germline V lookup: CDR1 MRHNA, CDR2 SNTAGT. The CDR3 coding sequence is TGTGCCAGCAGCCGGGACCACGCGAACACCGGGGAGCTGTTTTTT. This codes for CASSRDHANTGELFF.

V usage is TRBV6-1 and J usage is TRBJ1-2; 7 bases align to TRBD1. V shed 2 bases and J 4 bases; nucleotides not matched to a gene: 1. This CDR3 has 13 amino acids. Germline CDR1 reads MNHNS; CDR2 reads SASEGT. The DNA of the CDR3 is TGTGCCAGCAGTGAACCAGGGGGCTATGGCTACACCTTC. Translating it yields CASSEPGGYGYTF.

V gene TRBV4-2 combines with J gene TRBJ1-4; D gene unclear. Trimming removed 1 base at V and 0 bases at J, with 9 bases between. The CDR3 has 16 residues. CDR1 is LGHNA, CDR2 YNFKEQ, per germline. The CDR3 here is CASSQVSASTNEKLFF. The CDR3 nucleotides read TGTGCCAGCAGCCAAGTTTCGGCCTCAACTAATGAAAAACTGTTTTTT.

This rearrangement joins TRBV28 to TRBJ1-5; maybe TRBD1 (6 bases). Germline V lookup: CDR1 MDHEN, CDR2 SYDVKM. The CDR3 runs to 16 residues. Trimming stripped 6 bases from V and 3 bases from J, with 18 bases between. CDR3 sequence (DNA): TGTGCCAGCAGCCGGGGGGGGCGTACCCACAATCAGCCCCAGCATTTT. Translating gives CASSRGGRTHNQPQHF.

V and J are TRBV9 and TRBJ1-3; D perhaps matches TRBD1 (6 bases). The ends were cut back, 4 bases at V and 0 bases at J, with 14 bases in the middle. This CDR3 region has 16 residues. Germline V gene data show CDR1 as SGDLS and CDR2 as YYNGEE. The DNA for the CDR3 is TGTGCCAGCAGCCCCCGGACAGACGCCTCTGGAAACACCATATATTTT. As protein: CASSPRTDASGNTIYF.

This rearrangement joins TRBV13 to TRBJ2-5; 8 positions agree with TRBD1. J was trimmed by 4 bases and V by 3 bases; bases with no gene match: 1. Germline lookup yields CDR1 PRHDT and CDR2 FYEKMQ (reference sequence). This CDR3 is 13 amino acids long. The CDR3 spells CASSFQGAETQYF. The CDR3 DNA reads TGTGCCAGCAGCTTCCAGGGGGCAGAGACCCAGTACTTC.

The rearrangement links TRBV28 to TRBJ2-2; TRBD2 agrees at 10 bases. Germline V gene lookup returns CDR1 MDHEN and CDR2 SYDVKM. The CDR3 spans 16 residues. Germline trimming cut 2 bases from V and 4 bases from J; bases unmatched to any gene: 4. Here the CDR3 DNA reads TGTGCCAGCAGTTTACCAGCGGGAGGGCCCACCGGGGAGCTGTTTTTT. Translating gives CASSLPAGGPTGELFF. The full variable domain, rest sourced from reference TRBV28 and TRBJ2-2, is DVKVTQSSRYLVKRTGEKVFLECVQDMDHENMFWYRQDPGLGLRLIYFSYDVKMKEKGDIPEGYSVSREKKERFSLILESASTNQTSMYLCASSLPAGGPTGELFFGEGSRLTVL.

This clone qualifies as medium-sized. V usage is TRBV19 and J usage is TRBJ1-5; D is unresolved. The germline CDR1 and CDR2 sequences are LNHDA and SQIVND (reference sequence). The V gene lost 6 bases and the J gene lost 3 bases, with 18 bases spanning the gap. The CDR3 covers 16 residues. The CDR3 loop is CASRLTIGSSNQPQHF. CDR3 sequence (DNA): TGTGCCAGTAGACTAACGATCGGCAGCTCCAATCAGCCCCAGCATTTT.

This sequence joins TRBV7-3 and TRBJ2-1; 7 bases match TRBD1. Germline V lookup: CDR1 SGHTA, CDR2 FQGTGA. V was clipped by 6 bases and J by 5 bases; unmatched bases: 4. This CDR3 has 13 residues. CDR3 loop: CASSFTGDNEQFF. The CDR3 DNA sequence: TGTGCCAGCAGTTTTACAGGGGACAATGAGCAGTTCTTC.

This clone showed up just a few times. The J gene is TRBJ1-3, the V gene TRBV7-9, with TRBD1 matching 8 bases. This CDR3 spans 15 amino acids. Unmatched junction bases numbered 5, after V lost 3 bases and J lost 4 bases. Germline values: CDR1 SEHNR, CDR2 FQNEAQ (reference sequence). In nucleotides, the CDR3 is TGTGCCAGCAGCTTGGACAGGGCATTCGGAAACACCATATATTTT. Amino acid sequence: CASSLDRAFGNTIYF.